This entry is about one T cell receptor (beta chain). Using immunoSEQ multiplex PCR, the repertoire was profiled, and TCRdb retains in-frame clones only, with some absent. The repertoire consists of about 210,000 clones, with roughly 85% occurring once and the leading ten covering around 20%. The data were taken from a study of blood T cell repertoires in COVID-19. CDR3 length equals 12 residues. The ends were cut back, 0 bases at V and 15 bases at J, with 13 bases in the middle. CDR1 is SGDLS, CDR2 YYNGEE, per germline. The TCR was taken from a man aged 35-49 years who had recovered from COVID-19. Sequenced sample: PBMCs or T cells enriched from blood (not recorded which). The chain joins TRBV9 to TRBJ2-1; perhaps TRBD2 as D (6 bases). The CDR3 sequence is CASSVGSGDRFF. CDR3 in DNA: TGTGCCAGCAGCGTAGGGTCGGGAGATCGGTTCTTC.